Presented here are 25 T cell receptor beta chains from one specimen sequenced in a study of T-cell memory formation after mild COVID-19. TCRdb reprocessed the 5' RACE reads via MiXCR and lists one record per CDR3 protein. Here the sample spans about 470,000 distinct CDR3 sequences, 25% being singletons. Input material: PBMCs or a T cell subset sorted from them (not recorded which). These receptors all come from an adult woman who had mild COVID-19 (a few samples of this study predate the infection). Cell type and time point are not known.

This sequence joins TRBV19 and TRBJ2-1; 9 bases line up with TRBD1. The V gene end was trimmed by 4 bases and the J gene end by 6 bases; junction bases not matched to a gene: 10. The CDR3 runs to 16 residues. Per germline, CDR1 LNHDA and CDR2 SQIVND (reference sequence). The CDR3 DNA reads TGTGCCAGTAGTAGCCTAGGGACAGGGATGTTCAATGAGCAGTTCTTC. The encoded protein is CASSSLGTGMFNEQFF.

The chain combines TRBV15 with TRBJ2-1; 7 bases line up with TRBD2. The CDR3 runs to 16 residues. The germline V gene has CDR1 LNHNV and CDR2 YYDKDF (reference sequence). The J segment lost 1 base and the V segment lost 1 base, leaving 4 bases of the junction unmatched. In nucleotides, the CDR3 is TGTGCCACCAGCAGAGGACTAGCAAAGTCCTACAATGAGCAGTTCTTC. It encodes CATSRGLAKSYNEQFF.

V is TRBV18 and J is TRBJ1-4; TRBD1 matches at 9 bases. V was pared by 3 bases and J by 7 bases, with 12 bases of the junction left unmatched. From germline, CDR1 is KGHSH and CDR2 LQKENI. This CDR3 has 17 residues. CDR3 sequence (DNA): TGTGCCAGCTCACCTCCCACTAAGACAGGGGGTGGTGAAAAACTGTTTTTT. Its translation: CASSPPTKTGGGEKLFF. The full variable domain, its missing parts supplied by reference TRBV18 and TRBJ1-4, is NAGVMQNPRHLVRRRGQEARLRCSPMKGHSHVYWYRQLPEEGLKFMVYLQKENIIDESGMPKERFSAEFPKEGPSILRIQQVVRGDSAAYFCASSPPTKTGGGEKLFFGSGTQLSVL.

V gene TRBV3-1 combines with J gene TRBJ2-2; D gene uncertain. V was shortened by 4 bases and J by 8 bases, with 8 bases between the two germline ends. Germline CDR1 and CDR2: LGHDT and YNNKEL (reference sequence). CDR3 size: 12 residues. The DNA of the CDR3 is TGTGCCAGCAGCCTCCCTAGGGGGGAGCTGTTTTTT. The encoded protein is CASSLPRGELFF.

The V gene is TRBV2, the J gene TRBJ2-3, with TRBD2 matching 11 bases. V dropped 3 bases and J dropped 0; count of bases not matched to a gene: 5. The CDR3 sequence is 17 residues long. Germline V lookup: CDR1 SNHLY, CDR2 FYNNEI. The CDR3 DNA sequence: TGTGCCAGCAGTGAGGGACTAGCGGTAATAAGCACAGATACGCAGTATTTT. This codes for CASSEGLAVISTDTQYF. Using reference TRBV2 and TRBJ2-3 for the parts outside the CDR3, the full variable domain is EPEVTQTPSHQVTQMGQEVILRCVPISNHLYFYWYRQILGQKVEFLVSFYNNEISEKSEIFDDQFSVERPDGSNFTLKIRSTKLEDSAMYFCASSEGLAVISTDTQYFGPGTRLTVL.

This chain joins TRBV7-2 and TRBJ2-1, with 7 bases identical to TRBD2. V was pared by 2 bases and J by 8 bases, with 3 bases of the junction left unmatched. Germline V gives CDR1 SGHTA, CDR2 FQGNSA. This CDR3 has 13 amino acids. The DNA of the CDR3 is TGTGCCAGCAGCTTACAGGGAGGGGATGAGCAGTTCTTC. Translation: CASSLQGGDEQFF.

This clonotype was seen a handful of times. The chain is built from TRBV6-5 and TRBJ2-7; 10 bases match TRBD2. CDR1 MNHEY and CDR2 SVGAGI come from the germline V gene. V trimming: 2 bases; J trimming: 7 bases; junction bases outside the gene matches: 5. This CDR3 region has 14 residues. The CDR3 spells CASSYGSGGEEQYF. Here the CDR3 DNA reads TGTGCCAGCAGTTACGGGAGCGGGGGGGAGGAGCAGTACTTC.

In its sample, this clonotype was seen a few times. This chain uses TRBV6-5 with TRBJ1-2, with 7 bases matching TRBD1. Trimming at V came to 6 bases and at J to 5 bases, leaving 9 bases not matched to a gene. The CDR3 is 14 amino acids. Germline V lookup: CDR1 MNHEY, CDR2 SVGAGI. CDR3 sequence reads: CASRPDRVGYGYTF. In DNA form, the CDR3 reads TGTGCCAGCAGACCAGACAGGGTGGGGTATGGCTACACCTTC.

The rearrangement joins TRBV7-3 to TRBJ2-5, with D possibly being TRBD1 or TRBD2 (7 bases each). This CDR3 contains 13 residues. The germline CDR1 and CDR2 sequences are SGHTA and FQGTGA. Trimming shortened V by 4 bases and J by 4 bases, and 10 bases separated the two germline ends. DNA of the CDR3: TGTGCCAGCAGCTCCAGGGGGGGAGAGACCCAGTACTTC. Translating it yields CASSSRGGETQYF.

CDR3 DNA sequence: TGTGCCAGCAGTTTAGATGGTAGCGGGATGGGAGAGCAGTTCTTC. Translated: CASSLDGSGMGEQFF. This rearrangement joins TRBV12-3 or TRBV12-4 to TRBJ2-1; 8 nucleotides align to TRBD2. The CDR3 contains 15 residues. V gave up 1 base and J gave up 10 bases; unmatched junction bases: 9.

There are a few counts of this clonotype. The V call is TRBV11-1, the J call TRBJ2-3, with 7 bases that match TRBD2. The germline V gene has CDR1 SGHAT and CDR2 FQDESV (reference sequence). Trimming cost V 4 bases and J 2 bases; bases outside gene matches: 6. The CDR3 has 15 amino acids. The CDR3 spells CASSYGLEPTDTQYF. Written as DNA, the CDR3 is TGTGCCAGCAGCTACGGACTAGAGCCCACAGATACGCAGTATTTT.

This clonotype was found a few times. The chain has TRBV7-2 and TRBJ2-5; D gene uncertain. The V end lost 4 bases, the J end lost 2 bases, and 17 bases lay between the germline ends. The CDR3 spans 16 residues. CDR1 and CDR2 from the germline V gene are SGHTA and FQGNSA. The CDR3 DNA reads as TGTGCCAGCAGCTCTAACGAGTGGCAGCTACAAGAGACCCAGTACTTC. Translated: CASSSNEWQLQETQYF.

The sample holds a few counts of this clonotype. The V gene is TRBV19, the J gene TRBJ1-1, with 10 bases lining up with TRBD1. In germline, CDR1 is LNHDA, CDR2 SQIVND (reference sequence). The CDR3 has 16 residues. V lost 6 bases to trimming and J lost 0 bases; unmatched junction nucleotides: 7. The DNA for the CDR3 is TGTGCCAGTAGGACAAGGGACAGGGGCATGAACACTGAAGCTTTCTTT. Its protein product is CASRTRDRGMNTEAFF.

The sample holds a few counts of this clonotype. The J gene is TRBJ1-2, the V gene TRBV20-1, with 7 bases matching TRBD1. Germline V gene data show CDR1 as DFQATT and CDR2 as SNEGSKA (reference sequence). The CDR3 extends over 17 amino acids. Germline trimming cut 2 bases from V and 1 base from J; bases unmatched to any gene: 13. CDR3 loop: CSARLWDSPYDNYGYTF. DNA for the CDR3: TGCAGTGCTAGACTGTGGGACAGCCCCTACGATAACTATGGCTACACCTTC.

The chain employs TRBV18 and TRBJ2-1, with 9 bases lining up with TRBD1. The junction had 13 bases not matched to a gene; V was cut back by 0 bases and J by 7 bases. CDR3 length equals 18 residues. In germline, CDR1 is KGHSH, CDR2 LQKENI. CDR3 sequence (DNA): TGTGCCAGCTCACCACCTCCTGGGGGGGGACAGGGTGTAAATGAGCAGTTCTTC. Translated: CASSPPPGGGQGVNEQFF.

The rearrangement joins TRBV4-3 to TRBJ2-1; D possibly corresponds to TRBD2 (5 bases). From germline, CDR1 is LGHNA and CDR2 YSLEER. Trimming left V 1 base short and J 9 bases short, with 16 bases between. This CDR3 region has 15 residues. This CDR3 is CASSQGPGNALEQFF. Here the CDR3 DNA reads TGCGCCAGCAGCCAAGGGCCCGGGAATGCTCTTGAGCAGTTCTTC.

The CDR3 protein is CASSLGSAREGFF. DNA for the CDR3: TGTGCCAGCAGCTTAGGATCTGCCCGAGAGGGATTCTTC. V gene TRBV7-2 combines with J gene TRBJ2-1; D might be TRBD2 (5 bases). The V and J ends lost 1 base and 16 bases respectively, with 17 bases between them. CDR1 is SGHTA and CDR2 is FQGNSA in the germline V gene. The CDR3 has 13 amino acids.

The chain recombines TRBV6-2 or TRBV6-3 with TRBJ2-5, with TRBD1 matching 9 bases. The J segment lost 4 bases and the V segment lost 0 bases, leaving 3 bases of the junction unmatched. Looked up from germline, CDR1 is MNHEY and CDR2 is SVGEGT. CDR3 length equals 15 residues. As DNA, the CDR3 is TGTGCCAGCAGTTACTCGAGACAGGGGGGAGAGACCCAGTACTTC. Amino acids: CASSYSRQGGETQYF.

The V and J genes are TRBV29-1 and TRBJ2-7; 10 bases map to TRBD1. CDR1 is SQVTM, CDR2 ANQGSEA, per germline. V trimming: 1 base; J trimming: 6 bases; junction bases outside the gene matches: 6. This CDR3 contains 14 residues. The CDR3 nucleotides are TGCAGCGTTGAAGGCGGGACAGGGGTAAGCGAGCAGTACTTC. Translation: CSVEGGTGVSEQYF.

Only a few counts were recorded for this clonotype. This rearrangement joins TRBV7-6 to TRBJ2-7; 13 positions agree with TRBD2. The CDR3 has 15 residues. V lost 4 bases, J lost 6 bases, and 6 bases stayed unmatched. Germline-derived CDR1 and CDR2 are SGHVS and FNYEAQ. The CDR3 sequence: CASSSPLAGGSEQYF. CDR3 sequence (DNA): TGTGCCAGCAGCTCCCCACTAGCGGGGGGGTCCGAGCAGTACTTC.

This clonotype turned up a few times. The V and J genes are TRBV29-1 and TRBJ2-7; tentatively, D is TRBD2 (6 bases). CDR1 and CDR2 (germline): SQVTM, ANQGSEA. The CDR3 totals 14 residues. Trimming stripped 2 bases from V and 6 bases from J, with 17 bases between. In DNA form, the CDR3 reads TGCAGCGTTGAAACGGGGGTCAGGGTCGGCGAGCAGTACTTC. This translates into CSVETGVRVGEQYF.

The V and J genes are TRBV4-1 and TRBJ2-7; 7 positions match TRBD1. CDR1 is MGHRA and CDR2 is YSYEKL in the germline V gene. The junction had 9 bases not matched to a gene; V was cut back by 1 base and J by 3 bases. The CDR3 has 16 amino acids. CDR3 in DNA: TGCGCCAGCAGCCAAGTCATCCGGGACAGAGACTACGAGCAGTACTTC. It encodes CASSQVIRDRDYEQYF.

The V call is TRBV5-1, the J call TRBJ2-5; 7 nucleotides match TRBD2. The CDR3 covers 14 residues. The V gene's germline CDR1 is SGHRS and CDR2 YFSETQ. V was clipped by 0 bases and J by 7 bases; unmatched bases: 6. Here the CDR3 DNA reads TGCGCCAGCAGCTTGGATGGCGGGGGTCGGACCCAGTACTTC. It encodes CASSLDGGGRTQYF.

The chain is built from TRBV5-4 and TRBJ1-1; 9 bases fit TRBD1. The CDR3 covers 15 residues. J lost 1 base, V lost 4 bases, and 5 bases had no gene match. CDR1 SGHNT and CDR2 YYREEE come from the germline V gene (reference sequence). The CDR3 DNA follows: TGTGCCAGCAGCGAATCGGGACAGGGGAACACTGAAGCTTTCTTT. This translates into CASSESGQGNTEAFF.

This clonotype occurred a few times. This chain links TRBV20-1 with TRBJ2-5; 8 positions match TRBD2. Germline CDR1 DFQATT, CDR2 SNEGSKA (reference sequence). This CDR3 is built from 13 residues. The trim removed 1 base at V and 4 bases at J, leaving 2 bases unmatched. The CDR3 bases are TGCAGTGCTAGAGTAAGCGGGGGAGAGACCCAGTACTTC. Its translation is CSARVSGGETQYF.